One sample yielded the 10 T cell receptor beta chains listed below, sequenced in a study of graft-versus-host responses after intestinal transplantation. Using immunoSEQ multiplex PCR, the repertoire was profiled, and TCRdb retains in-frame clones only, with some absent. The profile shows around 100,000 clones, about 92% of them singletons. No antigen has been identified for these receptors. The specimen was unstimulated CD4+ T cells sorted from spleen or lymph node cells, collected before transplant. These receptors originate from a human donor who was the organ donor for an intestinal transplant.

The chain joins TRBV9 to TRBJ2-5; the match to TRBD2 covers 12 bases. This CDR3 is built from 16 residues. V lost 4 bases and J lost 1; bases outside the gene matches: 5. The V gene's germline CDR1 is SGDLS and CDR2 YYNGEE. As DNA, the CDR3 is TGTGCCAGCAGCCTCACTAGCGGGAGGCTCCAAGAGACCCAGTACTTC. Translating it yields CASSLTSGRLQETQYF.

V is TRBV7-9 and J is TRBJ1-2; weak D call: TRBD1 (6 bases). Trimming shortened V by 5 bases and J by 4 bases, and 14 bases separated the two germline ends. Germline CDR1 and CDR2: SEHNR and FQNEAQ (reference sequence). The CDR3 is made up of 14 amino acids. The chain's CDR3 is CASSRRGGGYGYTF. The CDR3 DNA is TGTGCCAGCAGCCGGCGCGGAGGGGGCTATGGCTACACCTTC.

This clone was found once. The V gene is TRBV6-1, the J gene TRBJ2-2; D assignment may be TRBD1 or TRBD2 (6 bases each). With 5 bases removed from V and 4 bases from J, the gap between germline ends came to 14 bases. This CDR3 contains 15 residues. Germline CDR1 is MNHNS and CDR2 is SASEGT. The CDR3 sequence: CASSPGGGPTGELFF. As DNA, the CDR3 is TGTGCCAGCAGTCCTGGAGGGGGGCCCACCGGGGAGCTGTTTTTT.

The chain combines TRBV7-9 with TRBJ2-7; D remains ambiguous. Per the germline V gene, CDR1 is SEHNR and CDR2 is FQNEAQ (reference sequence). Deletions cut 2 bases from V and 5 bases from J, with 7 bases between. This CDR3 spans 12 amino acids. CDR3 amino acids: CASSLMFDEQYF. The CDR3 bases are TGTGCCAGCAGCTTAATGTTTGACGAGCAGTACTTC.

The chain carries TRBV5-4 and TRBJ2-7, with TRBD2 identical over 13 bases. The germline V gene has CDR1 SGHNT and CDR2 YYREEE (reference sequence). This CDR3 is 16 amino acids long. Trimming took 4 bases from V and 3 from J; bases not matched to a gene: 7. The CDR3: CASSVGLAGDHYEQYF. The CDR3 DNA reads as TGTGCCAGCAGCGTCGGACTAGCGGGGGACCACTACGAGCAGTACTTC.

Here the CDR3 reads CASSFSYPVAGNTIYF. CDR3 sequence (DNA): TGCGCCAGCAGCTTCTCGTACCCGGTTGCCGGAAACACCATATATTTT. The chain links TRBV5-1 to TRBJ1-3; D remains ambiguous. Trimming left V 2 bases short and J 4 bases short, with 16 bases between. Germline V gene data show CDR1 as SGHRS and CDR2 as YFSETQ. This CDR3 contains 16 residues.

This clone was detected only a few times. The CDR3 loop is CASSLAAGGGYEQYF. CDR3 in DNA: TGTGCCAGCAGCTTAGCAGCAGGGGGAGGGTACGAGCAGTACTTC. The gene calls are TRBV11-2 and TRBJ2-7; D is perhaps TRBD1 or TRBD2 (7 bases each). The CDR3 extends over 15 amino acids. Per germline, CDR1 SGHAT and CDR2 FQNNGV. Deletions cut 1 base from V and 4 bases from J, with 14 bases between.

This clone was observed once. The chain is built from TRBV13 and TRBJ2-7; unclear D gene. The V gene lost 0 bases and the J gene lost 0 bases, with 9 bases spanning the gap. This CDR3 contains 15 residues. CDR1 is PRHDT and CDR2 is FYEKMQ in the germline V gene (reference sequence). CDR3 in amino acids: CASSLGWPSSYEQYF. DNA for the CDR3: TGTGCCAGCAGCTTAGGCTGGCCGAGCTCCTACGAGCAGTACTTC.

The rearrangement uses TRBV6-5 and TRBJ2-3; no clear D gene. V was clipped by 8 bases and J by 2 bases, with 14 bases between them. The germline V gene has CDR1 MNHEY and CDR2 SVGAGI. The CDR3 totals 14 residues. In nucleotides, the CDR3 is TGTGCCAGCCGGCCAGTGCGAGACACAGATACGCAGTATTTT. Its protein is CASRPVRDTDTQYF.

Concerning this clone: At one end the junction does not follow the germline gene, possibly because of a read error. The genes are TRBV15 and TRBJ2-7; 8 bases match TRBD1. Germline V lookup: CDR1 LNHNV, CDR2 YYDKDF (reference sequence). The CDR3 consists of 13 residues. Here the CDR3 reads CAASRRTGYEQYF. The CDR3 coding sequence is TGTGCCGCCAGCAGAAGGACAGGGTACGAGCAGTACTTC.